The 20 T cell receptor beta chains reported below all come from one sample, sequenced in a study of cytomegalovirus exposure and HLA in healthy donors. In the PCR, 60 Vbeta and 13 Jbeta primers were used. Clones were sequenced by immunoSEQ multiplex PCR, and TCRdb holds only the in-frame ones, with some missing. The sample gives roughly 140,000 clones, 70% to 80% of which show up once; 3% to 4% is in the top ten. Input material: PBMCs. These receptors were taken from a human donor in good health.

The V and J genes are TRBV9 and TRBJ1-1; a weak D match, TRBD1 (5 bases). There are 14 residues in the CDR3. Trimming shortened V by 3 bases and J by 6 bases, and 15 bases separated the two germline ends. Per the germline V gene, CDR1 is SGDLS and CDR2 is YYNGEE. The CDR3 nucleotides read TGTGCCAGCAGCGGGGTAGCGTGGGACTCTGAAGCTTTCTTT. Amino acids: CASSGVAWDSEAFF.

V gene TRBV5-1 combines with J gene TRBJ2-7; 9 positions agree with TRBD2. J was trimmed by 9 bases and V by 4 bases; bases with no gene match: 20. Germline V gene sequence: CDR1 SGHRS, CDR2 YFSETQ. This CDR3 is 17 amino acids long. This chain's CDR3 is CASSPSSAGLARSGQYF. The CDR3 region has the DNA TGCGCCAGCAGCCCGTCGAGCGCCGGACTAGCGAGATCAGGGCAGTACTTC.

The CDR3 region is CASSFRENQPQHF. For the CDR3, the DNA is TGTGCCAGCAGTTTCCGGGAAAATCAGCCCCAGCATTTT. This chain uses TRBV6-5 with TRBJ1-5; D unresolved. Trimming took off 4 bases at V and 4 bases at J, with 8 bases between the two ends. The CDR3 has 13 amino acids. Per the germline V gene, CDR1 is MNHEY and CDR2 is SVGAGI.

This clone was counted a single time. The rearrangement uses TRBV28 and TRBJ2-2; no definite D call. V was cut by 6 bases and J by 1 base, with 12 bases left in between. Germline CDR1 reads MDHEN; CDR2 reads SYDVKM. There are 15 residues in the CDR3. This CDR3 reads CASRGSAQNTGELFF. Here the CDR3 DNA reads TGTGCCAGCAGAGGCAGCGCACAGAACACCGGGGAGCTGTTTTTT. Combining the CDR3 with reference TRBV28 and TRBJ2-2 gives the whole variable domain DVKVTQSSRYLVKRTGEKVFLECVQDMDHENMFWYRQDPGLGLRLIYFSYDVKMKEKGDIPEGYSVSREKKERFSLILESASTNQTSMYLCASRGSAQNTGELFFGEGSRLTVL.

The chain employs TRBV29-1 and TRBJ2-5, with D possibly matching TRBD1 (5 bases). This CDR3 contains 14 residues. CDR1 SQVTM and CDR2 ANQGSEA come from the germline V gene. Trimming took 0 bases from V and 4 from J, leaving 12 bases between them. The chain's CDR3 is CSVEEGLGLETQYF. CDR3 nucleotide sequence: TGCAGCGTTGAAGAGGGGCTCGGTTTAGAGACCCAGTACTTC.

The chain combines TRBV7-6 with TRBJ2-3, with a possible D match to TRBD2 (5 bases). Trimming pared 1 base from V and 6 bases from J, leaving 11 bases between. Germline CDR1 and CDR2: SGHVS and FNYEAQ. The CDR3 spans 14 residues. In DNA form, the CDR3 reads TGTGCCAGCAGCTTAGGCACGGGCGGGGATACGCAGTATTTT. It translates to CASSLGTGGDTQYF.

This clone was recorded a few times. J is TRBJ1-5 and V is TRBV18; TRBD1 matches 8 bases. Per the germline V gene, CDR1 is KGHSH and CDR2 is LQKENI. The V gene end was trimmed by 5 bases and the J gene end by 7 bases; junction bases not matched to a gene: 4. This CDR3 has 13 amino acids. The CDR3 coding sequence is TGTGCCAGCTCAACAGGGGGTAGGCAGCCCCAGCATTTT. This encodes CASSTGGRQPQHF.

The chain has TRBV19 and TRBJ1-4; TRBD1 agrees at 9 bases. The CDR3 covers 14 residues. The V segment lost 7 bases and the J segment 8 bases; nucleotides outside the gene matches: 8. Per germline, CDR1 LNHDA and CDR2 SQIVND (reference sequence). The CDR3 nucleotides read TGTGCCAGTAATACAGGGGGCGCGGGGGAAAAACTGTTTTTT. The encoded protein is CASNTGGAGEKLFF.

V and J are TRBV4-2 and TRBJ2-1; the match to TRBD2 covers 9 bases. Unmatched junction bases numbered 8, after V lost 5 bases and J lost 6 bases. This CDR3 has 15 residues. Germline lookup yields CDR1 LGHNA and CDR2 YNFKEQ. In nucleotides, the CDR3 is TGTGCCAGCAGCAAAGTCGGGACTAGCACCAATGAGCAGTTCTTC. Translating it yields CASSKVGTSTNEQFF.

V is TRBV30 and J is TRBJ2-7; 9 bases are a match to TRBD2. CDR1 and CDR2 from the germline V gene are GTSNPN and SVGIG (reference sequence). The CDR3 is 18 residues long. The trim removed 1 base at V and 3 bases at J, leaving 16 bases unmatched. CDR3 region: CAWSGARLSGGYGYEQYF. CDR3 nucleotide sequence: TGTGCCTGGAGTGGCGCGAGATTGAGCGGGGGGTATGGCTACGAGCAGTACTTC.

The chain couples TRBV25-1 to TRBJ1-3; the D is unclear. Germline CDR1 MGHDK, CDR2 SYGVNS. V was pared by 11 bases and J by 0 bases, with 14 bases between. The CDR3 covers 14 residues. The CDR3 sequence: CAAQSGFSGNTIYF. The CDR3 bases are TGTGCCGCCCAATCGGGGTTCTCTGGAAACACCATATATTTT.

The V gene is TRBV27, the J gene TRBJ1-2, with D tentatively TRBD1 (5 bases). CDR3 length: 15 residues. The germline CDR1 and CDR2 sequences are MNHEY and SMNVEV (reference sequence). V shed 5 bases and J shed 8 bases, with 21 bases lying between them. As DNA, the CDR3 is TGTGCCAGCAGTCGCGGGACGGAGAGATTCTGCGGCTACACCTTC. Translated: CASSRGTERFCGYTF.

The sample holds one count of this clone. The CDR3 DNA reads TGTGCCAGTAGTATTGGTCAGGGTATGACCGCCTCCTACGAGCAGTACTTC. Its translation is CASSIGQGMTASYEQYF. This chain links TRBV19 with TRBJ2-7; tentatively, D is TRBD1 (5 bases). The germline CDR1 and CDR2 sequences are LNHDA and SQIVND (reference sequence). V was clipped by 3 bases and J by 0 bases, with 18 bases between them. The length of the CDR3 is 17 residues.

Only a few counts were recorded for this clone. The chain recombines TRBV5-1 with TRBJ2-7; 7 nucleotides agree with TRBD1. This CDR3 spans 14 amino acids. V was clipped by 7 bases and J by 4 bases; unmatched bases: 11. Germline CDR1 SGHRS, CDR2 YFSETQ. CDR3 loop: CASGWSGGSYEQYF. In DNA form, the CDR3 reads TGCGCCAGCGGCTGGTCAGGGGGTAGTTACGAGCAGTACTTC.

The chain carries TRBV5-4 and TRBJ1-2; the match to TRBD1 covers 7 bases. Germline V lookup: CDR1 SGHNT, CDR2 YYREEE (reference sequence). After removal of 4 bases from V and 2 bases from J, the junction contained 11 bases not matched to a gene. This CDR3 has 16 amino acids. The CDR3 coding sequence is TGTGCCAGCAGCGGACCTCGGGACAGAGACAACTATGGCTACACCTTC. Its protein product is CASSGPRDRDNYGYTF.

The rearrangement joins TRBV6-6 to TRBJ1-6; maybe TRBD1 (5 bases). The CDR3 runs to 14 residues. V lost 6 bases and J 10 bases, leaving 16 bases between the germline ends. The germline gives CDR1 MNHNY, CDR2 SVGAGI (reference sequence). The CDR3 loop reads CASSRSNGGSPLHF. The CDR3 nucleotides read TGTGCCAGCAGCCGATCCAACGGGGGATCACCCCTCCACTTT.

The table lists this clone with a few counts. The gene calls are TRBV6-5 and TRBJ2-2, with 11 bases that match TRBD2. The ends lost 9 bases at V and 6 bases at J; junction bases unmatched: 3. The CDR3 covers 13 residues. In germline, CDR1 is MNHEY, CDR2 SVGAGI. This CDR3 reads CASLAGGAGELFF. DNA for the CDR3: TGTGCCAGTTTAGCGGGAGGGGCCGGGGAGCTGTTTTTT.

This CDR3 is CASSLKTGYGELFF. As DNA, the CDR3 is TGCGCCAGCAGCTTGAAGACTGGGTACGGGGAGCTGTTTTTT. This sequence joins TRBV5-1 and TRBJ2-2; no reliable D call. V lost 1 base and J 7 bases, leaving 11 bases between the germline ends. CDR3 size: 14 residues. The germline V gene has CDR1 SGHRS and CDR2 YFSETQ.

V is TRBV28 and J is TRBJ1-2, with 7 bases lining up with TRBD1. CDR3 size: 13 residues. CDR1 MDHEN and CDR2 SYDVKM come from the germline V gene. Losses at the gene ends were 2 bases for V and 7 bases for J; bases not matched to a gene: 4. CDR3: CASSLDRVGGYTF. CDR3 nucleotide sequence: TGTGCCAGCAGTTTAGACAGGGTGGGTGGCTACACCTTC.

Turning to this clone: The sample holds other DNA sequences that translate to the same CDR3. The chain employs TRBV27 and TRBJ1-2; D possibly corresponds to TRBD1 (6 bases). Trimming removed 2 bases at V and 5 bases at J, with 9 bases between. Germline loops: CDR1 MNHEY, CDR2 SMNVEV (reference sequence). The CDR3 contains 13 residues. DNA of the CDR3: TGTGCCAGCAGTTTAGGGCAGGGGTATGGCTACACCTTC. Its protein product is CASSLGQGYGYTF.